This T cell receptor beta chain was identified in a study of blood T cells in healthy people across ages. Study results and caveats: There were more naive CD4+ cells and higher diversity in long-lived donors than in aged donors.

In the case of this clonotype: What it recognizes is unknown. Compared with germline, one end of the junction differs, possibly owing to a read error.

CDR3 size: 16 residues. Germline loops: CDR1 LGHNT, CDR2 FRNRAP. Next came a second PCR, run for about 7 to 12 cycles, which used a sample-barcoded 5' primer along with a J-beta primer mix. Every cDNA was tagged by a template-switch adaptor with 12 random nucleotides. A single record per CDR3 protein comes from TCRdb applying MiXCR to the 5' RACE reads. The sample holds about 780,000 distinct CDR3 sequences, roughly 25% seen once. Researchers isolated at least 6.5 million PBMCs per sample. These data are also associated with another study on T cells of mothers and their children.

The sample comprised blood. The chain couples TRBV12-5 to TRBJ2-1; D could derive from TRBD1 or TRBD2 (5 bases each). The TCR sequence derives from a boy between 10 and 17 years old in good health. The CDR3, as DNA: TGTGCCAGTGGTTTGGAGAGGGGTAGCTCCTACAATGAGCAGTTCTTC. This sequence encodes CASGLERGSSYNEQFF. The full variable domain, in which reference TRBV12-5 and TRBJ2-1 provide the parts outside the CDR3, is DARVTQTPRHKVTEMGQEVTMRCQPILGHNTVFWYRQTMMQGLELLAYFRNRAPLDDSGMPKDRFSAEMPDATLATLKIQPSEPRDSAVYFCASGLERGSSYNEQFFGPGTRLTVL.